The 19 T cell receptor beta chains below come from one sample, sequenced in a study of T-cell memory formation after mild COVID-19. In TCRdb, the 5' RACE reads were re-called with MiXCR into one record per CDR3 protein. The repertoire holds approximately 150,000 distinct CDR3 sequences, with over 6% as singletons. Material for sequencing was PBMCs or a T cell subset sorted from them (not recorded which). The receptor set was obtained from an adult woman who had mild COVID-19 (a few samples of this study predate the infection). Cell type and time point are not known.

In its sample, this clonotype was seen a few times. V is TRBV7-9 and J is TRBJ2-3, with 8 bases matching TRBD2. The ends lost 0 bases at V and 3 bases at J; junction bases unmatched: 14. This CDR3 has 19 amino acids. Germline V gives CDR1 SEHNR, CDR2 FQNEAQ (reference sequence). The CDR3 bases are TGTGCCAGCAGCTTAGCGCGAATGACTGGGGGACTAGGGACAGATACGCAGTATTTT. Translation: CASSLARMTGGLGTDTQYF. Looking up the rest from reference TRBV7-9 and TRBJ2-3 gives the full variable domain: DTGVSQNPRHKITKRGQNVTFRCDPISEHNRLYWYRQTLGQGPEFLTYFQNEAQLEKSRLLSDRFSAERPKGSFSTLEIQRTEQGDSAMYLCASSLARMTGGLGTDTQYFGPGTRLTVL.

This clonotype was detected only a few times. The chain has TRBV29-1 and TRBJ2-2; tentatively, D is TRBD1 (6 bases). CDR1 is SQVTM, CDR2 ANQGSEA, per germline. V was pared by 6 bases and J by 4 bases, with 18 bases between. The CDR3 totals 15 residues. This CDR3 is CSVQLRTVGTGELFF. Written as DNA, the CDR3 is TGCAGCGTGCAGCTCCGGACAGTAGGCACCGGGGAGCTGTTTTTT.

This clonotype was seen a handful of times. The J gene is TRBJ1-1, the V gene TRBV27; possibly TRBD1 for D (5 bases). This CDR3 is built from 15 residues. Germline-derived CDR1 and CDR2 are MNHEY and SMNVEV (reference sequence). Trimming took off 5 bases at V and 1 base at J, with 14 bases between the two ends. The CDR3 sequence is CASSRRQLPNTEAFF. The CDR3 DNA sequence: TGTGCCAGCAGTAGACGACAGCTCCCGAACACTGAAGCTTTCTTT.

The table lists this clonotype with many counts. The CDR3 region has the DNA TGCGCCAGCAGCCAAACGGCGGGAGTGGGAGATACGCAGTATTTT. It translates to CASSQTAGVGDTQYF. The chain is built from TRBV4-1 and TRBJ2-3, with 7 nucleotides matching TRBD2. Germline V CDR1 and CDR2: MGHRA, YSYEKL. The CDR3 runs 15 residues. The V gene end was trimmed by 2 bases and the J gene end by 5 bases; junction bases not matched to a gene: 7.

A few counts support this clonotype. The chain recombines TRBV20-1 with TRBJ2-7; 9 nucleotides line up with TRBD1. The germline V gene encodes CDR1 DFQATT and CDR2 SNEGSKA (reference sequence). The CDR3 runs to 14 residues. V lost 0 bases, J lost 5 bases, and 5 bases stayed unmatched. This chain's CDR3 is CSAREAQGANEQYF. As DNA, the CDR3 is TGCAGTGCTAGAGAGGCACAGGGGGCCAACGAGCAGTACTTC.

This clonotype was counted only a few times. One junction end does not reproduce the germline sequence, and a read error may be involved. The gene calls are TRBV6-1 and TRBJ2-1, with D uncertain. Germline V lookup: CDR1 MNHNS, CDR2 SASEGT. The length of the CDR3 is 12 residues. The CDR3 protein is CASSEVSDEQFF. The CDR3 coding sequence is TGTGCCAGCAGTGAAGTCTCGGATGAACAGTTCTTC.

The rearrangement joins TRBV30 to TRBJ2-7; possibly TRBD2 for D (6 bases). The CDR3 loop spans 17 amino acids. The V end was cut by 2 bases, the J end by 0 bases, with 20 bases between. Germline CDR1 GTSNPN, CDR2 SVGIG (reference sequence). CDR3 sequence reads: CAWSKSSLVGGSYEQYF. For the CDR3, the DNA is TGTGCCTGGAGTAAGAGCTCACTTGTGGGGGGCTCCTACGAGCAGTACTTC.

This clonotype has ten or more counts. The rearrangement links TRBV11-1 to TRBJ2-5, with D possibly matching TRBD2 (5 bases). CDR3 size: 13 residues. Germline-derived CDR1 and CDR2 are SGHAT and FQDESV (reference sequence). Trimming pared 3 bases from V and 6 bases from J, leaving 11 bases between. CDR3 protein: CASSFGSGKTQYF. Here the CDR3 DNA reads TGTGCCAGCAGCTTTGGGTCGGGGAAGACCCAGTACTTC.

This CDR3 reads CAWSVPPQETQYF. CDR3 coding DNA: TGTGCCTGGAGTGTACCCCCTCAAGAGACCCAGTACTTC. This chain uses TRBV30 with TRBJ2-5; D gene ambiguous. Trimming took 0 bases from V and 2 from J, leaving 7 bases between them. This CDR3 region has 13 residues. CDR1 is GTSNPN, CDR2 SVGIG, per germline (reference sequence). Complete variable domain (other parts from reference TRBV30 and TRBJ2-5): SQTIHQWPATLVQPVGSPLSLECTVEGTSNPNLYWYRQAAGRGLQLLFYSVGIGQISSEVPQNLSASRPQDRQFILSSKKLLLSDSGFYLCAWSVPPQETQYFGPGTRLLVL.

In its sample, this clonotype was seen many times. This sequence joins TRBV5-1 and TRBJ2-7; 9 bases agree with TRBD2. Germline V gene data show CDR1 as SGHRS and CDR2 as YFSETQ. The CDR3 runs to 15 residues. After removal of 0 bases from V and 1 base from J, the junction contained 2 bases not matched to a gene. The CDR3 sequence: CASSLGLAGSYEQYF. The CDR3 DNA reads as TGCGCCAGCAGCTTGGGTCTAGCGGGGTCCTACGAGCAGTACTTC.

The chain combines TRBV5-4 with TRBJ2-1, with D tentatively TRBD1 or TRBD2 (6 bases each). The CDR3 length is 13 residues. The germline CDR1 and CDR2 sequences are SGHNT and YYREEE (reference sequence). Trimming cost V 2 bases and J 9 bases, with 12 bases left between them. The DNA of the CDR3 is TGTGCCAGCAGCTTAGGGGGGAGGCGTGAGCAGTTCTTC. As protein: CASSLGGRREQFF.

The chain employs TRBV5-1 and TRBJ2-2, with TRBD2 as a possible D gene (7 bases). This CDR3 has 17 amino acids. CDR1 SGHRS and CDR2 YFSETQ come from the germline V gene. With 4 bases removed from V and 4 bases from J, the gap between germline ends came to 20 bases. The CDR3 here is CASSILLAGARTGELFF. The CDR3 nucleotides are TGCGCCAGCAGCATCCTGCTGGCGGGGGCCCGCACCGGGGAGCTGTTTTTT.

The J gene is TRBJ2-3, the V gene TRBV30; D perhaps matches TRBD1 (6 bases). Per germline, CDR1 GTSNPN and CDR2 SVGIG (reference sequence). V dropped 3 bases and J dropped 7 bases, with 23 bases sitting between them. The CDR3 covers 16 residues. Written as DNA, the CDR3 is TGTGCCTGGAGACAGGGATCTCAAGTTAGTACATATACGCAGTATTTT. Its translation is CAWRQGSQVSTYTQYF.

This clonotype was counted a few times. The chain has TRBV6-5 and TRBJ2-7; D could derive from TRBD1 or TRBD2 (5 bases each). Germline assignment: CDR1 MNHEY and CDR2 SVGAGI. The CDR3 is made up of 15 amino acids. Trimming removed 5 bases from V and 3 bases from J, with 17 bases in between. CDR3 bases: TGTGCCAGCAGTGACACCCCGGGACGAATCTACGAGCAGTACTTC. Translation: CASSDTPGRIYEQYF.

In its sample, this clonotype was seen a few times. CDR3 protein: CSVGSGLGEQYF. The CDR3 DNA reads TGCAGCGTTGGTTCGGGGCTGGGCGAGCAGTACTTC. V usage is TRBV29-1 and J usage is TRBJ2-7; the D call may be TRBD1 or TRBD2 (5 bases each). The CDR3 totals 12 residues. Trimming removed 4 bases at V and 6 bases at J, with 13 bases between. The V gene's germline CDR1 is SQVTM and CDR2 ANQGSEA.

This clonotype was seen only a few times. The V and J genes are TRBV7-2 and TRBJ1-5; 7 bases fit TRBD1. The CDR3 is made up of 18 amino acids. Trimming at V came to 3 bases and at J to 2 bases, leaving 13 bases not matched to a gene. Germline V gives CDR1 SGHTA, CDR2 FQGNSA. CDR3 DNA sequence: TGTGCCAGCAGCTTTAGTAGTACAGGGGCCGTCGGCAATCAGCCCCAGCATTTT. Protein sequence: CASSFSSTGAVGNQPQHF.

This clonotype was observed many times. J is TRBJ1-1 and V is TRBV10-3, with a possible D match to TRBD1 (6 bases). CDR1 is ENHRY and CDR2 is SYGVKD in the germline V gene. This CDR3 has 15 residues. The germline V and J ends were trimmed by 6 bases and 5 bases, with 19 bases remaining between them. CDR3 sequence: CAIRYEAGTTTEAFF. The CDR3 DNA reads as TGTGCCATCAGGTACGAGGCAGGGACAACAACTGAAGCTTTCTTT.

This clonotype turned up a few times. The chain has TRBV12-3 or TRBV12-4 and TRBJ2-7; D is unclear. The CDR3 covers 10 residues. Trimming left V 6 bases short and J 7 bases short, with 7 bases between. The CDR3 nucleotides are TGTGCCAGCAGCTCTCGTGAGCAGTACTTC. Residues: CASSSREQYF.

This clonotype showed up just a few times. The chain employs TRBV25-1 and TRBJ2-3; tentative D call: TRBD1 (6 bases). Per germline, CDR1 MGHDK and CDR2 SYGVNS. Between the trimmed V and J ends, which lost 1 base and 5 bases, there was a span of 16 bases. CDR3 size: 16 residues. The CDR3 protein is CASSEFQGRGRDTQYF. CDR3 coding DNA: TGTGCCAGCAGTGAATTCCAGGGGCGAGGCAGAGATACGCAGTATTTT.